The rows below give T cell receptor beta chains drawn from one sample of a study of T cell repertoires in cytomegalovirus infection. TCRdb reanalysed the reads using MiXCR and keeps one entry per CDR3 protein. The data show 750,000 to 950,000 distinct CDR3 sequences, 25% to 30% seen once. Their cognate antigens are unknown. Source: cultured CD8+ T cells from PBMCs, taken from culture after CMV antigen stimulation. Every receptor here comes from a human donor in good health (CMV status not recorded). Some clones in this sample may be carry-over from other donors' samples. Each CDR3 is given with its conserved first and last residue. Fields, in order: clone size, J gene, V gene, D gene, CDR3 DNA, CDR3 protein. The D gene is left open where the match is weak. Size is stated for part of the rows, as once, few or many counts, or as a class when the clone is expanded.

>.|TRBJ2-1|TRBV2|TRBD2
TGTGCCAGCGGACTAGCGGGGGACAATGAGCAGTTCTTC
CASGLAGDNEQFF
>few|TRBJ1-2|TRBV10-3|.
TGTGCCATCAGCGGGAACTATGGCTACACCTTC
CAISGNYGYTF
>few|TRBJ2-5|TRBV7-6|.
TGTGCCAGCAGCCCCAGTGGGGGGCGGGAGACCCAGTACTTC
CASSPSGGRETQYF
>.|TRBJ2-5|TRBV5-1|.
TGCGCCAGCAGCCACCGGACGGTTAACCAAGAGACCCAGTACTTC
CASSHRTVNQETQYF
>.|TRBJ2-3|TRBV18|.
TGTGCCAGCTCACCACTGGAGGGGGAGAACACAGATACGCAGTATTTT
CASSPLEGENTDTQYF
>many|TRBJ2-1|TRBV6-2/TRBV6-3|TRBD1
TGTGCCAGCAGTCACGGACAGGGTCCCGGCAATGAGCAGTTCTTC
CASSHGQGPGNEQFF
>.|TRBJ2-1|TRBV7-6|.
TGTGCTAGCAGCTTATACAAGGACCATGAGCAGTTCTTC
CASSLYKDHEQFF
>.|TRBJ1-1|TRBV11-1|TRBD1
TGTGCCAGCGCCCTCCCCGGGGACAGAGACACTGAAGCTTTCTTT
CASALPGDRDTEAFF
>few|TRBJ1-5|TRBV12-3/TRBV12-4|TRBD1
TGTGCCAGCAGTTTGTGGACAGGGGTGGGGCAGCCCCAGCATTTT
CASSLWTGVGQPQHF
>.|TRBJ2-1|TRBV15|TRBD1
TGTGCCACCAGCAGAGAGCGAGGCAGGGGGCTTAATGAGCAGTTCTTC
CATSRERGRGLNEQFF
>.|TRBJ1-2|TRBV6-2/TRBV6-3|.
TGTGCCAGCAGTAACCCGCTCGACAGGAGGCATGGCTACACCTTC
CASSNPLDRRHGYTF
>many|TRBJ2-5|TRBV7-8|TRBD2
TGTGCCAGCAGCTTAGTTAGAGGCGGGGGGGCCGGCGAGACCCAGTACTTC
CASSLVRGGGAGETQYF
>many|TRBJ1-4|TRBV28|.
TGTGCCAGCAGTTCCTTGTCTGCAACTAATGAAAAACTGTTTTTT
CASSSLSATNEKLFF
>.|TRBJ2-5|TRBV27|.
TGTGCCAGCAGTTGGTTCAGGGGAGAGACCCAGTACTTC
CASSWFRGETQYF
>many|TRBJ2-1|TRBV7-3|TRBD2
TGTGCCAGCAGCCGCGGGGGGGCCTTAGGCAATGAGCAGTTCTTC
CASSRGGALGNEQFF
>many|TRBJ1-5|TRBV6-1|.
TGTGCCAGCAGTGAAGGTGCGGGGGGCTTCGGCAATCAGCCCCAGCATTTT
CASSEGAGGFGNQPQHF
>many|TRBJ2-2|TRBV7-6|TRBD2
TGTGCCAGCAGCTTAGCCCCGGGACTAGCGGGGGGAACCGGGGAGCTGTTTTTT
CASSLAPGLAGGTGELFF
>few|TRBJ1-2|TRBV2|.
TGTGCCAGCACCTCTGGCACCTACTATGGCTACACCTTC
CASTSGTYYGYTF
>few|TRBJ2-7|TRBV6-5|.
TGTGCCAGCATAAGGGGAAACGAGCAGTACTTC
CASIRGNEQYF
>few|TRBJ2-7|TRBV11-2|.
TGTGCCAGCAGCTCCGAGGTTGGGACTCCTCCCTACGAGCAGTACTTC
CASSSEVGTPPYEQYF
>few|TRBJ1-6|TRBV7-4|.
TGTGCCAGCAGCTCCCTAGGGGTGAATTCACCCCTCCACTTT
CASSSLGVNSPLHF